What follows describes a single T cell receptor (beta chain). The record originates from a study of cytomegalovirus exposure and HLA in healthy donors. This CDR3 spans 14 amino acids. Germline-derived CDR1 and CDR2 are SGHNT and YYREEE (reference sequence). J was trimmed by 5 bases and V by 5 bases; bases with no gene match: 6. The PCR made use of 60 Vbeta and 13 Jbeta primers. Clones were sequenced by immunoSEQ multiplex PCR, and TCRdb holds only the in-frame ones, with some missing. This table has around 160,000 clones, 65% to 80% appearing once. This receptor was identified in a man younger than 30 in good health and CMV-seropositive. Sequenced input: PBMCs. The J gene is TRBJ1-1, the V gene TRBV5-4, with TRBD1 matching 10 bases. CDR3 in amino acids: CASRWDRGGTEAFF. DNA for the CDR3: TGTGCCAGCAGATGGGACAGGGGCGGGACTGAAGCTTTCTTT.